The next 21 T cell receptor beta chains were all read from a single sample in a study of blood T cell repertoires in COVID-19. Data came from immunoSEQ multiplex PCR; TCRdb stores just in-frame clones and leaves some out. The sample includes about 500,000 clones, about 85% of them seen just once. The sample consisted of PBMCs or T cells enriched from blood (not recorded which). The receptor set was obtained from a young woman who had recovered from COVID-19.

The CDR3, as DNA: TGTGCCATCAGTGAGGGATCAGGGCAGGGCACTGAAGCTTTCTTT. This translates into CAISEGSGQGTEAFF. V and J are TRBV10-3 and TRBJ1-1; tentatively, D is TRBD1 (5 bases). Germline V gives CDR1 ENHRY, CDR2 SYGVKD. The V end was cut by 2 bases, the J end by 4 bases, with 14 bases between. The CDR3 totals 15 residues.

This clone showed up just once. The chain has TRBV7-9 and TRBJ2-5; no definite D call. Germline V gene data show CDR1 as SEHNR and CDR2 as FQNEAQ (reference sequence). V lost 7 bases, J lost 2 bases, and 11 bases lay in between. The CDR3 is made up of 13 amino acids. In nucleotides, the CDR3 is TGTGCCAGCACCCCCTCACAGCAAGAGACCCAGTACTTC. Its translation is CASTPSQQETQYF. The variable domain in full, with the rest retrieved from reference TRBV7-9 and TRBJ2-5, is DTGVSQNPRHKITKRGQNVTFRCDPISEHNRLYWYRQTLGQGPEFLTYFQNEAQLEKSRLLSDRFSAERPKGSFSTLEIQRTEQGDSAMYLCASTPSQQETQYFGPGTRLLVL.

The chain uses TRBV29-1 and TRBJ1-1, with D unclear. The CDR3 runs 11 residues. Trimming stripped 6 bases from V and 4 bases from J, with 9 bases between. The germline V gene encodes CDR1 SQVTM and CDR2 ANQGSEA. The CDR3 reads CSVPEGTEAFF. CDR3 bases: TGCAGCGTGCCGGAGGGCACTGAAGCTTTCTTT.

This clone was picked up a small number of times. The chain recombines TRBV4-2 with TRBJ2-1; D might be TRBD2 (6 bases). The V and J ends lost 0 bases and 5 bases respectively, with 14 bases between them. CDR3 length equals 16 residues. The germline CDR1 and CDR2 sequences are LGHNA and YNFKEQ. Here the CDR3 DNA reads TGTGCCAGCAGCCAAGATCTGGGGGGACTTCACAATGAGCAGTTCTTC. Protein: CASSQDLGGLHNEQFF.

The chain links TRBV4-2 to TRBJ1-5, with D perhaps TRBD1 (6 bases). V gave up 0 bases and J gave up 4 bases, with 7 bases separating them. CDR3 length equals 14 residues. The germline CDR1 and CDR2 sequences are LGHNA and YNFKEQ. The CDR3 loop is CASSQEGGNQPQHF. DNA for the CDR3: TGTGCCAGCAGCCAAGAAGGGGGAAATCAGCCCCAGCATTTT.

This sequence joins TRBV12-5 and TRBJ1-1; 8 nucleotides match TRBD1. The germline V gene has CDR1 LGHNT and CDR2 FRNRAP. With V trimmed by 9 bases and J by 1 base, 4 bases remained unmatched. The CDR3 consists of 13 residues. CDR3 region: CASGQGRNTEAFF. The DNA for the CDR3 is TGTGCTAGCGGACAGGGAAGGAACACTGAAGCTTTCTTT. Complete variable domain (other parts from reference TRBV12-5 and TRBJ1-1): DARVTQTPRHKVTEMGQEVTMRCQPILGHNTVFWYRQTMMQGLELLAYFRNRAPLDDSGMPKDRFSAEMPDATLATLKIQPSEPRDSAVYFCASGQGRNTEAFFGQGTRLTVV.

The V and J genes are TRBV28 and TRBJ1-3, with 7 bases lining up with TRBD1. The CDR3 totals 15 residues. V was clipped by 2 bases and J by 2 bases; unmatched bases: 3. The germline V gene encodes CDR1 MDHEN and CDR2 SYDVKM. The CDR3: CASSLATGTGNTIYF. The CDR3 nucleotides read TGTGCCAGCAGTTTAGCGACAGGGACTGGAAACACCATATATTTT.

This chain uses TRBV4-2 with TRBJ2-4, with a possible D match to TRBD2 (6 bases). V was trimmed by 0 bases and J by 7 bases, leaving 13 bases between them. CDR3 length: 15 amino acids. The germline V gene has CDR1 LGHNA and CDR2 YNFKEQ. CDR3 region: CASSQDVEGRNIQYF. The CDR3 nucleotides read TGTGCCAGCAGCCAAGATGTTGAGGGGAGGAACATTCAGTACTTC.

The rearrangement uses TRBV5-4 and TRBJ2-2; D might be TRBD1 (5 bases). With 4 bases removed from V and 6 bases from J, the gap between germline ends came to 16 bases. The CDR3 length is 15 residues. Germline V gene data show CDR1 as SGHNT and CDR2 as YYREEE (reference sequence). DNA for the CDR3: TGTGCCAGCAGCCCACCGATACAGGAATCCGGGGAGCTGTTTTTT. Encoded protein: CASSPPIQESGELFF. The complete variable domain, with remaining parts taken from reference TRBV5-4 and TRBJ2-2, reads ETGVTQSPTHLIKTRGQQVTLRCSSQSGHNTVSWYQQALGQGPQFIFQYYREEENGRGNFPPRFSGLQFPNYSSELNVNALELDDSALYLCASSPPIQESGELFFGEGSRLTVL.

A word on this clone: At one boundary the junction diverges from the germline segment, which might be a read error. V is TRBV11-2 and J is TRBJ1-2, with D possibly matching TRBD1 (6 bases). Germline V lookup: CDR1 SGHAT, CDR2 FQNNGV. There are 14 residues in the CDR3. The CDR3 here is CASSLGKGGIPGVF. The DNA for the CDR3 is TGTGCCAGCAGCTTAGGGAAGGGGGGGATCCCCGGAGTCTTC.

The chain has TRBV18 and TRBJ2-7; maybe TRBD1 (6 bases). The CDR3 runs to 16 residues. Per the germline V gene, CDR1 is KGHSH and CDR2 is LQKENI. The V gene lost 3 bases and the J gene lost 7 bases, with 22 bases spanning the gap. The CDR3 nucleotides are TGTGCCAGCTCACCCCTTCTAGGCCAGGGGACGTGGGAGCAGTACTTC. The encoded protein is CASSPLLGQGTWEQYF.

This chain links TRBV29-1 with TRBJ1-2; D may be TRBD1 (5 bases). Germline assignment: CDR1 SQVTM and CDR2 ANQGSEA. The V end lost 7 bases, the J end lost 10 bases, and 16 bases lay between the germline ends. The length of the CDR3 is 11 residues. The CDR3 loop is CSAGETRDYTF. The CDR3 DNA reads TGCAGCGCGGGGGAGACGAGGGACTACACCTTC.

The rearrangement uses TRBV30 and TRBJ2-5; weak D call: TRBD2 (6 bases). The ends were cut back, 3 bases at V and 4 bases at J, with 9 bases in the middle. This CDR3 region has 12 residues. CDR1 and CDR2 from the germline V gene are GTSNPN and SVGIG (reference sequence). This chain's CDR3 is CAWRGLAETQYF. CDR3 bases: TGTGCCTGGAGGGGACTGGCAGAGACCCAGTACTTC.

The rearrangement uses TRBV19 and TRBJ1-4; 7 bases agree with TRBD1. After removal of 7 bases from V and 5 bases from J, the junction contained 19 bases not matched to a gene. The CDR3 length is 18 residues. The germline V gene encodes CDR1 LNHDA and CDR2 SQIVND (reference sequence). CDR3 protein: CASTTPDRRSAYNEKLFF. The CDR3 nucleotides read TGTGCCAGTACCACGCCGGACAGGAGATCGGCATACAATGAAAAACTGTTTTTT. The variable domain in full, with the rest retrieved from reference TRBV19 and TRBJ1-4, is DGGITQSPKYLFRKEGQNVTLSCEQNLNHDAMYWYRQDPGQGLRLIYYSQIVNDFQKGDIAEGYSVSREKKESFPLTVTSAQKNPTAFYLCASTTPDRRSAYNEKLFFGSGTQLSVL.

The chain combines TRBV18 with TRBJ1-5; the D gene is possibly TRBD1 (6 bases). CDR1 and CDR2 from the germline V gene are KGHSH and LQKENI. The length of the CDR3 is 13 residues. Deletions cut 6 bases from V and 5 bases from J, with 11 bases between. DNA of the CDR3: TGTGCCAGCTCTCAGAGGACAGATCAGCCCCAGCATTTT. This encodes CASSQRTDQPQHF.

This rearrangement joins TRBV4-2 to TRBJ1-2; no clear D. V was pared by 0 bases and J by 1 base, with 24 bases between. Germline CDR1 LGHNA, CDR2 YNFKEQ. This CDR3 region has 20 residues. As DNA, the CDR3 is TGTGCCAGCAGCCAAGATATGACTTCTGGCAGTGCTTACTATAACTATGGCTACACCTTC. Amino acid sequence: CASSQDMTSGSAYYNYGYTF.

The CDR3 sequence: CASSFSGARPGNTIYF. DNA for the CDR3: TGTGCCAGCAGCTTTTCGGGAGCTCGTCCTGGAAACACCATATATTTT. This sequence joins TRBV5-5 and TRBJ1-3; D is unclear. Germline loops: CDR1 SGHKS, CDR2 YYEKEE (reference sequence). V was trimmed by 2 bases and J by 2 bases, leaving 14 bases between them. CDR3 length equals 16 residues.

The chain is built from TRBV28 and TRBJ2-7; TRBD1 matches at 9 bases. With 8 bases clipped from V and 5 bases from J, the junction kept 10 bases outside the gene matches. The CDR3 length is 14 residues. The germline gives CDR1 MDHEN, CDR2 SYDVKM. The CDR3 reads CASVTGGEANEQYF. CDR3 DNA: TGTGCCAGCGTGACAGGGGGGGAGGCTAACGAGCAGTACTTC.

The genes are TRBV3-1 (or the pseudogene TRBV3-2) and TRBJ2-3; 12 positions agree with TRBD2. Germline loops: CDR1 LGHDT, CDR2 YNNKEL (reference sequence). V was pared by 2 bases and J by 6 bases, with 9 bases of the junction left unmatched. This CDR3 has 17 amino acids. CDR3 in DNA: TGTGCCAGCAGCCAACTCTCCTTACTAGCGGGGGGTGATACGCAGTATTTT. This encodes CASSQLSLLAGGDTQYF.

The sample holds one count of this clone. The V gene is TRBV19, the J gene TRBJ2-2; D gene uncertain. The germline V gene has CDR1 LNHDA and CDR2 SQIVND (reference sequence). This CDR3 has 12 residues. Between the trimmed V and J ends, which lost 5 bases and 4 bases, there was a span of 5 bases. The CDR3 DNA reads as TGTGCCAGTAGTGGCATCACCGGGGAGCTGTTTTTT. It specifies CASSGITGELFF.

In DNA form, the CDR3 reads TGTGCCAGTAGTATTTTGGGACAGGGGAATGAAAAACTGTTTTTT. Its translation: CASSILGQGNEKLFF. This chain uses TRBV19 with TRBJ1-4; 10 nucleotides agree with TRBD1. This CDR3 comprises 15 residues. V gave up 3 bases and J gave up 5 bases; unmatched junction bases: 3. Germline V gene sequence: CDR1 LNHDA, CDR2 SQIVND (reference sequence).